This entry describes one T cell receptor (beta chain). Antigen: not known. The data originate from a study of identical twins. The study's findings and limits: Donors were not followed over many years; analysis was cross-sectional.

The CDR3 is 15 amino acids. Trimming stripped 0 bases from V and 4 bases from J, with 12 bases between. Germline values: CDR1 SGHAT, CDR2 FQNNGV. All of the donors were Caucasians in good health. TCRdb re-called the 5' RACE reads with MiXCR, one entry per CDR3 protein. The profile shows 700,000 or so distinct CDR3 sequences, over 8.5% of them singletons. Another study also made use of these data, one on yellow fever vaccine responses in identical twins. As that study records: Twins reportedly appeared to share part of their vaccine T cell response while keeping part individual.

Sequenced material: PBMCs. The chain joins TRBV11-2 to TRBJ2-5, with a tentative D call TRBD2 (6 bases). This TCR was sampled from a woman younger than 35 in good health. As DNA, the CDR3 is TGTGCCAGCAGCTTAGATCTTACTAGCCCAGAGACCCAGTACTTC. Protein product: CASSLDLTSPETQYF.